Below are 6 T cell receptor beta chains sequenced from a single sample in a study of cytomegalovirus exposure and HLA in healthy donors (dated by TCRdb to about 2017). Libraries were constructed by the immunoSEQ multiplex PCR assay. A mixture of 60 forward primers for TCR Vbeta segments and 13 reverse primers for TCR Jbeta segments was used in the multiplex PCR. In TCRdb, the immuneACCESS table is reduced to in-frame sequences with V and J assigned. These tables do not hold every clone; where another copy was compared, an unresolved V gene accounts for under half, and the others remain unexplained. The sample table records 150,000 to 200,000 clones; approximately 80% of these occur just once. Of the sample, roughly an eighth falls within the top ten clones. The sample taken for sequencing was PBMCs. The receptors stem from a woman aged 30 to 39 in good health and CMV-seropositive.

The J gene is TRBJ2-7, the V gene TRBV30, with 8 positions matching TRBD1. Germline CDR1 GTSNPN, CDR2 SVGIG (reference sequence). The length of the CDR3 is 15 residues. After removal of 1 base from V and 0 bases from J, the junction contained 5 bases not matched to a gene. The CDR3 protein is CAWSGPGGSSYEQYF. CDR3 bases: TGTGCCTGGAGTGGGCCAGGGGGCAGCTCCTACGAGCAGTACTTC. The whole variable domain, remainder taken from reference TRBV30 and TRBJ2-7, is SQTIHQWPATLVQPVGSPLSLECTVEGTSNPNLYWYRQAAGRGLQLLFYSVGIGQISSEVPQNLSASRPQDRQFILSSKKLLLSDSGFYLCAWSGPGGSSYEQYFGPGTRLTVT.

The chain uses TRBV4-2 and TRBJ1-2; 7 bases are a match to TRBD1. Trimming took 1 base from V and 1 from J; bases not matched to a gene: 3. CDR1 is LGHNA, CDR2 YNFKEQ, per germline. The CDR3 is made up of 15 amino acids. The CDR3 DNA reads TGTGCCAGCAGCCAAGCGGACAGGCGTAACTATGGCTACACCTTC. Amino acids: CASSQADRRNYGYTF.

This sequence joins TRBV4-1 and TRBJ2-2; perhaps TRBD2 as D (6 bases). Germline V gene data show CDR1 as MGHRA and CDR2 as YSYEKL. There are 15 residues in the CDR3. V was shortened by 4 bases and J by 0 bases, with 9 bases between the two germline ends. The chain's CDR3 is CASSLADTNTGELFF. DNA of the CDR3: TGCGCCAGCAGCCTAGCGGATACGAACACCGGGGAGCTGTTTTTT.

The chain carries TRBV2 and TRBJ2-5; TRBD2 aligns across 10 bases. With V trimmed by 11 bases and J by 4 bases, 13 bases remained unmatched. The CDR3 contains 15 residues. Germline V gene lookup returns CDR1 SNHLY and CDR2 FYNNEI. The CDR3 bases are TGTGCCGAGGCCAAAGCGGGAGGGCCCGTAGAGACCCAGTACTTC. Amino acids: CAEAKAGGPVETQYF. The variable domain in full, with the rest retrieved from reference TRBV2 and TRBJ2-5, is EPEVTQTPSHQVTQMGQEVILRCVPISNHLYFYWYRQILGQKVEFLVSFYNNEISEKSEIFDDQFSVERPDGSNFTLKIRSTKLEDSAMYFCAEAKAGGPVETQYFGPGTRLLVL.

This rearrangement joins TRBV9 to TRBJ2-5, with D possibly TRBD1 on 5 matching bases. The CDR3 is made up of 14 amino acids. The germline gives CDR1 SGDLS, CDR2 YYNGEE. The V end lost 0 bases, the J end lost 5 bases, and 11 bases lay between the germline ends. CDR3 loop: CASSVDIGVETQYF. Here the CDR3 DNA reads TGTGCCAGCAGCGTAGATATAGGGGTGGAGACCCAGTACTTC.

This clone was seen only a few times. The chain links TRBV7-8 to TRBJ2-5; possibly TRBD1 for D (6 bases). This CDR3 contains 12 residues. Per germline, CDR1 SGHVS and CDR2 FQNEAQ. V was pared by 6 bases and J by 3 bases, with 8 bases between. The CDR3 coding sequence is TGTGCCAGCAGGTACAGGGAAGAGACCCAGTACTTC. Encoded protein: CASRYREETQYF.